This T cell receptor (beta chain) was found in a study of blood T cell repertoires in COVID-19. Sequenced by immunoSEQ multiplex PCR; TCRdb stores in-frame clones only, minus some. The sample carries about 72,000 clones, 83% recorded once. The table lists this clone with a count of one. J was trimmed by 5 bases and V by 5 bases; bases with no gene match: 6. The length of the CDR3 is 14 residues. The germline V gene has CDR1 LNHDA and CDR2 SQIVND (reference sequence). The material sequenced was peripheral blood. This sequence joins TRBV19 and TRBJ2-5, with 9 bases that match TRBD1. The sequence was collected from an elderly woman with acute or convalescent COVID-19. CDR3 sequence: CASSLQGAGETQYF. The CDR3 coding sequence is TGTGCCAGTAGTTTACAGGGGGCCGGGGAGACCCAGTACTTC.